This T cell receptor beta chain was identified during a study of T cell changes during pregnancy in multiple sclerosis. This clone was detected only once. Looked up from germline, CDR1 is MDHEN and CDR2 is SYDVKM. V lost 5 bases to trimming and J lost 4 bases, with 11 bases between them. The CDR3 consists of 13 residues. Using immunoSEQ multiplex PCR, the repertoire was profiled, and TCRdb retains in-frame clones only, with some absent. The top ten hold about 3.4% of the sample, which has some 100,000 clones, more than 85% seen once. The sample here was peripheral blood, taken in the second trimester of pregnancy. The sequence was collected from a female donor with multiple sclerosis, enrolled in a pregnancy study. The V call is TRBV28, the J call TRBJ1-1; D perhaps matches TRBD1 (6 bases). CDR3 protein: CASSVQGRTEAFF. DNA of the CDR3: TGTGCCAGCAGTGTTCAGGGGCGCACTGAAGCTTTCTTT.